This T cell receptor (beta chain) was obtained from a study of T cells in Graves' hyperthyroidism and ophthalmopathy. TCR beta CDR3 regions were amplified from RNA transcripts. First-round RT-PCR targeting the TCR CDR3 was performed with the HTBI primer set. One entry per CDR3 protein results from TCRdb running MiXCR on the multiplex PCR reads. The profile shows about 530,000 distinct CDR3 sequences, more than 15% of them singletons. A NOSPECS grade of at least 4, a Clinical Activity Score of at least 3 and duration under 3 months were recorded in ophthalmopathy patients. This clonotype occurred many times. This CDR3 contains 15 residues. V shed 6 bases and J shed 3 bases, with 16 bases lying between them. CDR1 is MDHEN and CDR2 is SYDVKM in the germline V gene.

The clonotype was recovered from a woman aged 18-29 years with Graves' ophthalmopathy. The J gene is TRBJ2-3, the V gene TRBV28; D perhaps matches TRBD2 (6 bases). The sample consisted of blood. CDR3 loop: CASSPGGVVTDTQYF. The CDR3 DNA reads TGTGCCAGCAGCCCCGGAGGGGTGGTAACAGATACGCAGTATTTT.